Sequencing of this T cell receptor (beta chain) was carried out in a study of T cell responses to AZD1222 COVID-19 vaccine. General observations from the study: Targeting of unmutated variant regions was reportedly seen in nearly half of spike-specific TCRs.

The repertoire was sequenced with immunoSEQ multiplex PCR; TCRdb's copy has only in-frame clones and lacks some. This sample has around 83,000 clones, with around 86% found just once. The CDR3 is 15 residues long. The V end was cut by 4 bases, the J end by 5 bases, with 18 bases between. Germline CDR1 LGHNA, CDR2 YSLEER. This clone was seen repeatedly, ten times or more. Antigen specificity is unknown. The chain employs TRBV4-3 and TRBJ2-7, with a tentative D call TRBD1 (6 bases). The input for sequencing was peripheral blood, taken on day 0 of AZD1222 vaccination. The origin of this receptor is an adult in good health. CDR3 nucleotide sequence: TGCGCCAGCAGCCTAAGTTACAGGGCACTCGACGAGCAGTACTTC. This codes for CASSLSYRALDEQYF.